This TCR beta chain was captured in a study of regulatory T cells in long-lasting Graves disease. Across the study: Graves' patients (newly diagnosed) had been on antithyroid drugs under 3 months.

Time point defined: newly diagnosed GD, antithyroid drugs for less than 3 months. RNA extracted from PBMCs served as the sequencing template. This CDR3 has 15 amino acids. Germline V gene sequence: CDR1 SGHAT, CDR2 FQNNGV. V was clipped by 0 bases and J by 8 bases, with 15 bases between them. There are many counts of this clonotype. Its antigen is still unknown. Arm-PCR of CDR3 regions with iRepertoire HTBI primers generated TCR beta libraries. TCRdb processed the multiplex PCR reads anew with MiXCR; each CDR3 protein has one entry. The table shows 250,000 to 300,000 distinct CDR3 sequences, with 15% to 20% occurring only once. Study results and limitations: TRBV28 was favored in persistent disease, as were TRBJ1-2 and TRBJ2-5. Among persistent patients, a larger number of public clonotypes were shared (roughly 2,900) than among newly diagnosed patients (approximately 970).

Another study also made use of these data, one on T cells in Graves' hyperthyroidism and ophthalmopathy.

Sample: peripheral blood mononuclear cells (PBMCs), taken at new diagnosis, from a patient treated with antithyroid drugs. This rearrangement joins TRBV11-2 to TRBJ2-3; tentatively, D is TRBD2 (6 bases). This clonotype was obtained from a woman in her twenties or thirties with Graves disease. The chain's CDR3 is CASSLDGGDKGTQYF. In DNA, the CDR3 is TGTGCCAGCAGCTTAGACGGGGGTGACAAAGGTACGCAGTATTTT.